This is a list of T cell receptor beta chains from one sample in a study of control samples from healthy donors and cancer patients. Libraries were prepared by immunoSEQ multiplex PCR; TCRdb keeps only in-frame clonotypes and omits some of them. The sample shows about 95,000 clones, around four fifths of them seen only once. The sample consisted of blood. These TCRs come from a man under 40 in good health. The CDR3 runs from the conserved cysteine through the conserved F or W. The D gene is left open where the match is weak. Clone size is not always given. Where it is, it says once, few, many or a class for expanded clones.

.	TRBV3-1/TRBV3-2	TRBJ2-2	.	TGTGCCAGCAGCCAAGAGCTCCGGGATACCGGGGAGCTGTTTTTT	CASSQELRDTGELFF
.	TRBV7-9	TRBJ1-1	few	TGTGCCAGCAGCTTGCCAGACAGGTCGAACACTGAAGCTTTCTTT	CASSLPDRSNTEAFF
.	TRBV4-1	TRBJ1-6	.	TGCGCCAGCAGCCACGGCGCTATGGATTCACCCCTCCACTTT	CASSHGAMDSPLHF
.	TRBV6-5	TRBJ2-7	.	TGTGCCAGCACCTGGGGCAGCGAGCAGTACTTC	CASTWGSEQYF
.	TRBV29-1	TRBJ2-1	.	TGCAGCGTTCCGGGCTACGGCTACAATGAGCAGTTCTTC	CSVPGYGYNEQFF
TRBD1	TRBV7-9	TRBJ1-2	.	TGTGCCAGCAGCTTAGGAAGGGGGCGTGACTATGGCTACACCTTC	CASSLGRGRDYGYTF
.	TRBV20-1	TRBJ2-2	.	TGCAGTGCTAGAGACTTCGGGGAGCTGTTTTTT	CSARDFGELFF
.	TRBV7-9	TRBJ2-5	once	TGTGCCAGCAGCTTAGGCACTAGTAAAGAGACCCAGTACTTC	CASSLGTSKETQYF
.	TRBV28	TRBJ2-2	.	TGTGCCAGCAGTTTAAACACCGGGGAGCTGTTTTTT	CASSLNTGELFF
.	TRBV4-2	TRBJ1-2	.	TGTGCCAGCAGCCCCTTGTCTGGGAACTATGGCTACACCTTC	CASSPLSGNYGYTF
.	TRBV7-9	TRBJ1-4	.	TGTGCCAGCAGCTTGGGTCCCTGGCGGACAACTAATGAAAAACTGTTTTTT	CASSLGPWRTTNEKLFF
TRBD1	TRBV5-1	TRBJ1-6	.	TGCGCCAGCAGCTTGGCCCTTGGGACAGGGACTTCACCCCTCCACTTT	CASSLALGTGTSPLHF
.	TRBV5-4	TRBJ1-2	.	TGTGCCAGCAGCGGAACCGGGACGGGCTATGGCTACACCTTC	CASSGTGTGYGYTF
.	TRBV7-3	TRBJ2-3	.	TGTGCCAGCAGCCCCGACAACGCTGGGTTGGATACGCAGTATTTT	CASSPDNAGLDTQYF
.	TRBV29-1	TRBJ2-1	.	TGCAGCGTCCTGAGGGAGGCCTCCTACAATGAGCAGTTCTTC	CSVLREASYNEQFF
.	TRBV5-6	TRBJ2-3	.	TGTGCCAGCAGCTTGGGGGAAACTCGACTAGGGAGATCAGATACGCAGTATTTT	CASSLGETRLGRSDTQYF
TRBD2	TRBV20-1	TRBJ2-7	.	TGCAGTGCCAGTCGGGGGGGGCGAAATAACGAGCAGTACTTC	CSASRGGRNNEQYF
TRBD1	TRBV14	TRBJ1-1	.	TGTGCCAGCAGCCCGACAGGGGGTAGGGTCACTGAAGCTTTCTTT	CASSPTGGRVTEAFF
TRBD1	TRBV28	TRBJ1-4	.	TGTGCCAGCAGTCCACTTGGACAGGGGGCTTTTGAGGATGAAAAACTGTTTTTT	CASSPLGQGAFEDEKLFF
.	TRBV7-2	TRBJ1-6	.	TGTGCCAGCAGCTTAGGTATAGGGCTTTGGGATTCACCCCTCCACTTT	CASSLGIGLWDSPLHF
TRBD1	TRBV28	TRBJ1-4	.	TGTGCCAGCAACAGGGGGCGGGGAGAAAAACTGTTTTTT	CASNRGRGEKLFF
.	TRBV6-5	TRBJ1-2	.	TGTGCCAGCAGTCCCGGGGGGGTCCATGGCTACACCTTC	CASSPGGVHGYTF
TRBD2	TRBV7-9	TRBJ2-2	.	TGTGCCAGCAGCTGGGGAGGGCCGAACACCGGGGAGCTGTTTTTT	CASSWGGPNTGELFF
.	TRBV28	TRBJ1-6	.	TGTGCCAGTCGGGCGGAGGGAAATTCACCCCTCCACTTT	CASRAEGNSPLHF
.	TRBV11-2	TRBJ2-4	.	TGTGCCAGCAGCTTAGGCACCATTACCAAAAACATTCAGTACTTC	CASSLGTITKNIQYF
.	TRBV5-4	TRBJ2-3	.	TGTGCCAGCAGCTTGGAGGCTTCTAGCACAGATACGCAGTATTTT	CASSLEASSTDTQYF
.	TRBV6-5	TRBJ2-1	.	TGTGCCAGCAGTCCCCTGGGGGGGCGAAACAATGAGCAGTTCTTC	CASSPLGGRNNEQFF
.	TRBV11-2	TRBJ2-1	.	TGTGCCAGCAGCTTACCGATAGTCTACAATGAGCAGTTCTTC	CASSLPIVYNEQFF
TRBD1	TRBV5-1	TRBJ2-1	.	TGCGCCAGCAGCCCCACCGGGACAGGGGATCTCTACAATGAGCAGTTCTTC	CASSPTGTGDLYNEQFF
.	TRBV18	TRBJ2-6	many	TGTGCCAGCTCACCCACAATACAACTGACCCTCTCCGGGGCCAACGTCCTGACTTTC	CASSPTIQLTLSGANVLTF
TRBD2	TRBV14	TRBJ2-2	.	TGTGCCAGCAGCCAAACTAGCGGGGTAAACACCGGGGAGCTGTTTTTT	CASSQTSGVNTGELFF
TRBD2	TRBV7-2	TRBJ2-7	.	TGTGCCAGCAGCTGGACTAGCGGGGGCACCTACGAGCAGTACTTC	CASSWTSGGTYEQYF
.	TRBV7-2	TRBJ1-2	.	TGTGCCAGCAGTCTTTCTACAGCCTATGGCTACACCTTC	CASSLSTAYGYTF
.	TRBV10-3	TRBJ1-6	.	TGTGCCATCAACCGGGAATTAAATTCACCCCTCCACTTT	CAINRELNSPLHF
.	TRBV19	TRBJ1-5	.	TGTGCCAGTAGTAACCCCCGGGACGGGGGGCATCAGCCCCAGCATTTT	CASSNPRDGGHQPQHF
.	TRBV28	TRBJ2-1	.	TGTGCCAGCAGTTCGGACAGTCCCTACAATGAGCAGTTCTTC	CASSSDSPYNEQFF
TRBD2	TRBV12-3/TRBV12-4	TRBJ2-3	few	TGTGCCAGCAGTGAAACTAGCGAGGCGCAGTATTTT	CASSETSEAQYF
.	TRBV5-6	TRBJ2-1	.	TGTGCCAGCAGCTTGGAAAGAGGGCAGTTCTACAATGAGCAGTTCTTC	CASSLERGQFYNEQFF
.	TRBV11-2	TRBJ1-2	.	TGTGCCAGCAGCTTGGAACGGCGCCTCTATGGCTACACCTTC	CASSLERRLYGYTF
TRBD2	TRBV19	TRBJ2-2	.	TGTGCCAGTAGACGACTAGCGTCGGGCACCGGGGAGCTGTTTTTT	CASRRLASGTGELFF
.	TRBV10-2	TRBJ1-1	.	TGCGCCAGCAGTGAGTCTTCCGGCACCTACACTGAAGCTTTCTTT	CASSESSGTYTEAFF
TRBD2	TRBV19	TRBJ2-1	.	TGTGCCAGTAGTGCTAGCGGGGGGGCCCATAATGAGCAGTTCTTC	CASSASGGAHNEQFF
TRBD2	TRBV5-6	TRBJ2-5	.	TGTGCCAGCAGCTGGTCCGGGACTAGTTCCTTACAAGAGACCCAGTACTTC	CASSWSGTSSLQETQYF
TRBD2	TRBV7-8	TRBJ2-3	.	TGTGCCAGCAGCTTCTGGACTAGCGGGGATACGCAGTATTTT	CASSFWTSGDTQYF
.	TRBV6-2/TRBV6-3	TRBJ2-3	.	TGTGCCAGCAGTTACCCCCAGGGGACAGATACGCAGTATTTT	CASSYPQGTDTQYF
.	TRBV2	TRBJ1-6	.	TGTGCCAGCAGTCCACAGGGTTTGGGTAATTCACCCCTCCACTTT	CASSPQGLGNSPLHF
.	TRBV5-1	TRBJ1-2	.	TGCGCCAGCAGCTTGGGGGGGAGCTATGGCTACACCTTC	CASSLGGSYGYTF